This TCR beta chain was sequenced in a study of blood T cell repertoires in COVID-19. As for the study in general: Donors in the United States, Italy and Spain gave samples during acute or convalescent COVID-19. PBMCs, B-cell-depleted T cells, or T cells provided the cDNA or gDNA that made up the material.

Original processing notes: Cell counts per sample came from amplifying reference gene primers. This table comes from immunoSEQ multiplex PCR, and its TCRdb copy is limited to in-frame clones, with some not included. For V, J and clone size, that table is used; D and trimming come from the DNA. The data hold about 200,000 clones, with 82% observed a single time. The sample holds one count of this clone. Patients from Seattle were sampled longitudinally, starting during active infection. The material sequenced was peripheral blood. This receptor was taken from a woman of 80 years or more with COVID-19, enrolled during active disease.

The CDR3 region is CASSDLRASPYEQYF. As DNA, the CDR3 is TGTGCCAGCAGCGACTTGAGGGCCTCGCCTTACGAGCAGTACTTC. The chain employs TRBV7-2 and TRBJ2-7, with D possibly matching TRBD2 (5 bases). V gave up 5 bases and J gave up 4 bases, with 18 bases separating them. CDR3 size: 15 residues. The germline CDR1 and CDR2 sequences are SGHTA and FQGNSA.